The 21 T cell receptor beta chains reported below all come from one sample, sequenced in a study of blood T cell repertoires in COVID-19 (dated by TCRdb to about 2020). Library construction relied on the immunoSEQ multiplex PCR assay. The clones in this table, taken by TCRdb from immuneACCESS, are in-frame only. Not every clone is retained; where verified, under half of the shortfall comes from an unresolved V gene, and the cause of the rest is unknown. In all, the sample holds a few hundred thousand clones, and 80% to 85% of those were seen once. Of the sample, 3.4% is held by the ten largest clones. The sequencing sample was made of peripheral blood. The receptors here all came from a woman in her late teens or twenties with acute or convalescent COVID-19.

This chain connects TRBV18 to TRBJ2-7; 7 bases fit TRBD2. Per the germline V gene, CDR1 is KGHSH and CDR2 is LQKENI. The length of the CDR3 is 13 residues. V dropped 3 bases and J dropped 5; count of bases not matched to a gene: 4. For the CDR3, the DNA is TGTGCCAGCTCACCGGGACTAAGGGACGAGCAGTACTTC. Its protein product is CASSPGLRDEQYF.

This clone has only one observation. The chain couples TRBV28 to TRBJ2-6; TRBD1 matches at 7 bases. Germline CDR1 MDHEN, CDR2 SYDVKM. Trimming took 6 bases from V and 8 from J; bases not matched to a gene: 4. This CDR3 is built from 13 residues. The CDR3 bases are TGTGCCAGCAGGATAGGGGGCACCAACGTCCTGACTTTC. Translating gives CASRIGGTNVLTF.

This clone has only a few counts. In nucleotides, the CDR3 is TGTGCCAGCAGCCGTCTTAGGGGTCAGCCCCAGCATTTT. It is translated as CASSRLRGQPQHF. V is TRBV7-8 and J is TRBJ1-5, with D tentatively TRBD1 (5 bases). The CDR3 runs to 13 residues. CDR1 is SGHVS and CDR2 is FQNEAQ in the germline V gene. The ends were cut back, 5 bases at V and 6 bases at J, with 11 bases in the middle.

The chain is built from TRBV11-2 and TRBJ2-7; 7 nucleotides agree with TRBD1. Germline values: CDR1 SGHAT, CDR2 FQNNGV. The CDR3 spans 13 residues. Trimming cost V 3 bases and J 3 bases; bases outside gene matches: 2. This chain's CDR3 is CASSFGTDYEQYF. The CDR3 DNA reads TGTGCCAGCAGCTTCGGGACAGACTACGAGCAGTACTTC.

This clone was seen a handful of times. V and J are TRBV27 and TRBJ2-2; TRBD2 matches 7 bases. V dropped 0 bases and J dropped 6; count of bases not matched to a gene: 10. Germline V lookup: CDR1 MNHEY, CDR2 SMNVEV (reference sequence). The CDR3 runs to 17 residues. The CDR3 loop reads CASSLSIGGSRSGELFF. DNA for the CDR3: TGTGCCAGCAGTTTATCGATCGGGGGGAGTAGGTCCGGGGAGCTGTTTTTT.

This chain uses TRBV14 with TRBJ2-1, with 10 bases matching TRBD2. Germline CDR1 and CDR2: SGHDN and FVKESK. CDR3 length: 18 residues. The trim removed 0 bases at V and 0 bases at J, leaving 5 bases unmatched. The CDR3 here is CASSQDWTSGRSYNEQFF. CDR3 coding DNA: TGTGCCAGCAGCCAAGATTGGACTAGCGGCCGCTCCTACAATGAGCAGTTCTTC.

V is TRBV7-2 and J is TRBJ2-7; 9 bases are shared with TRBD2. Trimming cost V 3 bases and J 7 bases; bases outside gene matches: 10. In germline, CDR1 is SGHTA, CDR2 FQGNSA. The CDR3 has 15 residues. The CDR3 DNA sequence: TGTGCCAGCAGCTTCCAAGCGGGAGGCCCCCGTGAGCAGTACTTC. It is translated as CASSFQAGGPREQYF. Supplemented by reference TRBV7-2 and TRBJ2-7, the full variable domain reads GAGVSQSPSNKVTEKGKDVELRCDPISGHTALYWYRQSLGQGLEFLIYFQGNSAPDKSGLPSDRFSAERTGGSVSTLTIQRTQQEDSAVYLCASSFQAGGPREQYFGPGTRLTVT.

The gene calls are TRBV19 and TRBJ2-3; no reliable D call. The CDR3 is made up of 14 amino acids. V gave up 5 bases and J gave up 5 bases, with 14 bases separating them. Germline CDR1 is LNHDA and CDR2 is SQIVND (reference sequence). The CDR3: CASSPLNYGDTQYF. The CDR3 bases are TGTGCCAGTAGTCCCCTGAACTACGGAGATACGCAGTATTTT.

The chain links TRBV1 to TRBJ1-6. TRBV1 is labeled a pseudogene. The length of the CDR3 is 15 residues. This chain's CDR3 is CTSSQVCLYNSPLHF. In DNA, the CDR3 is TGCACCAGCAGCCAAGTATGTTTATATAATTCACCCCTCCACTTT.

The chain combines TRBV14 with TRBJ2-1, with D perhaps TRBD2 (6 bases). CDR1 and CDR2 from the germline V gene are SGHDN and FVKESK. With 4 bases removed from V and 10 bases from J, the gap between germline ends came to 14 bases. There are 13 residues in the CDR3. CDR3: CASSPRLVGEQFF. DNA for the CDR3: TGTGCCAGCAGCCCAAGACTAGTTGGGGAGCAGTTCTTC.

This clone has a handful of counts. The rearrangement uses TRBV7-9 and TRBJ2-7; possible D gene TRBD2, 6 bases. The V gene lost 4 bases and the J gene lost 0 bases, with 13 bases spanning the gap. The CDR3 is 15 residues long. CDR1 is SEHNR, CDR2 FQNEAQ, per germline (reference sequence). The chain's CDR3 is CASSSPGVPSYEQYF. CDR3 nucleotide sequence: TGTGCCAGCAGCTCCCCGGGGGTTCCCTCCTACGAGCAGTACTTC.

The rearrangement links TRBV5-1 to TRBJ1-6; D gene unclear. V lost 0 bases and J 6 bases, leaving 4 bases between the germline ends. Germline assignment: CDR1 SGHRS and CDR2 YFSETQ. The CDR3 sequence is 13 residues long. CDR3 amino acids: CASSLAGNSPLHF. The CDR3 region has the DNA TGCGCCAGCAGCTTGGCCGGTAATTCACCCCTCCACTTT. The full variable domain, in which reference TRBV5-1 and TRBJ1-6 provide the parts outside the CDR3, is KAGVTQTPRYLIKTRGQQVTLSCSPISGHRSVSWYQQTPGQGLQFLFEYFSETQRNKGNFPGRFSGRQFSNSRSEMNVSTLELGDSALYLCASSLAGNSPLHFGNGTRLTVT.

The chain is built from TRBV29-1 and TRBJ1-1; no clear D gene. Germline V lookup: CDR1 SQVTM, CDR2 ANQGSEA. The CDR3 covers 14 residues. The V gene lost 7 bases and the J gene lost 0 bases, with 15 bases spanning the gap. This CDR3 is CSAWATGMNTEAFF. The CDR3 nucleotides are TGCAGCGCGTGGGCTACGGGGATGAACACTGAAGCTTTCTTT.

This clone was seen a few times. The chain combines TRBV6-5 with TRBJ2-1, with unresolved D. This CDR3 spans 14 amino acids. The V gene lost 2 bases and the J gene lost 8 bases, with 13 bases spanning the gap. Germline CDR1 reads MNHEY; CDR2 reads SVGAGI. DNA of the CDR3: TGTGCCAGCAGTTACGAGCTAGTTAGTCATGAGCAGTTCTTC. It specifies CASSYELVSHEQFF.

V and J are TRBV30 and TRBJ1-5; 7 bases are a match to TRBD1. CDR3 length equals 12 residues. Germline CDR1 GTSNPN, CDR2 SVGIG (reference sequence). V lost 7 bases to trimming and J lost 3 bases; unmatched junction nucleotides: 3. The CDR3 region is CAYQGVNQPQHF. For the CDR3, the DNA is TGTGCCTATCAGGGGGTCAATCAGCCCCAGCATTTT.

This clone was observed once. The chain combines TRBV4-3 with TRBJ2-3; TRBD1 matches at 9 bases. Germline V gives CDR1 LGHNA, CDR2 YSLEER. Trimming at V came to 0 bases and at J to 1 base, leaving 8 bases not matched to a gene. The CDR3 covers 18 residues. The DNA for the CDR3 is TGCGCCAGCAGCCAAGAAGGATCGGGACAGGGAGGCACAGATACGCAGTATTTT. This codes for CASSQEGSGQGGTDTQYF.

This clone appeared a single time. The J gene is TRBJ2-7, the V gene TRBV5-1, with 9 bases aligning to TRBD1. This CDR3 is 14 amino acids long. V lost 4 bases, J lost 6 bases, and 8 bases stayed unmatched. Per the germline V gene, CDR1 is SGHRS and CDR2 is YFSETQ. CDR3 in amino acids: CASSTGQGTGEQYF. Written as DNA, the CDR3 is TGCGCCAGCAGCACCGGACAGGGGACGGGCGAGCAGTACTTC. Combining the CDR3 with reference TRBV5-1 and TRBJ2-7 gives the whole variable domain KAGVTQTPRYLIKTRGQQVTLSCSPISGHRSVSWYQQTPGQGLQFLFEYFSETQRNKGNFPGRFSGRQFSNSRSEMNVSTLELGDSALYLCASSTGQGTGEQYFGPGTRLTVT.

This clone was counted between two and nine times. The J gene is TRBJ1-3, the V gene TRBV4-3; tentative D call: TRBD1 (5 bases). The V gene lost 1 base and the J gene lost 5 bases, with 9 bases spanning the gap. The length of the CDR3 is 14 residues. The V gene's germline CDR1 is LGHNA and CDR2 YSLEER. As DNA, the CDR3 is TGCGCCAGCAGCCAAGGCCAGGGAAGAAACACCATATATTTT. Its translation is CASSQGQGRNTIYF.

In its sample, this clone was seen once. The chain recombines TRBV7-2 with TRBJ2-1, with 7 positions matching TRBD2. CDR1 SGHTA and CDR2 FQGNSA come from the germline V gene. Trimming removed 6 bases from V and 3 bases from J; junction bases left unmatched: 5. The CDR3 extends over 14 amino acids. The CDR3 DNA reads as TGTGCCAGCAGGGCAGCTAGCGGCTACAATGAGCAGTTCTTC. Residues: CASRAASGYNEQFF.

This clone was picked up a small number of times. The V and J genes are TRBV30 and TRBJ2-7, with TRBD2 matching over 8 bases. The length of the CDR3 is 15 residues. Germline-derived CDR1 and CDR2 are GTSNPN and SVGIG (reference sequence). V gave up 5 bases and J gave up 2 bases; unmatched junction bases: 11. CDR3 DNA: TGTGCCTGGGGGTCGGGACTAGGAGCCACCTACGAGCAGTACTTC. It codes for CAWGSGLGATYEQYF.

This chain uses TRBV6-5 with TRBJ2-4, with D maybe TRBD1 (6 bases). The germline CDR1 and CDR2 sequences are MNHEY and SVGAGI. V shed 2 bases and J shed 13 bases, with 12 bases lying between them. This CDR3 is built from 12 residues. In nucleotides, the CDR3 is TGTGCCAGCAGTTACAGGACAGATTTCCAGTACTTC. Amino acids: CASSYRTDFQYF.